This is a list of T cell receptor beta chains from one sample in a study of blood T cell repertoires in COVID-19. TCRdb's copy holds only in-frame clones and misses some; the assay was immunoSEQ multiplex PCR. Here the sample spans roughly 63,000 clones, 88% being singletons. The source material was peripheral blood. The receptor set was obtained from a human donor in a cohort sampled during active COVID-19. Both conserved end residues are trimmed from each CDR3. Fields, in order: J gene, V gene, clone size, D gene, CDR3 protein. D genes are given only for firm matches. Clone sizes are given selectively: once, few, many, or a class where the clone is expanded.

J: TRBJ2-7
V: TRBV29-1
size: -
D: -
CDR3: SVLDIRYEQY

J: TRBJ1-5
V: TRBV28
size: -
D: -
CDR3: ASTLPKGKPQH

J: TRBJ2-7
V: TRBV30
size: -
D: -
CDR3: AWSEEDRSPY

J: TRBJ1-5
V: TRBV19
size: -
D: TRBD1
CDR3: ASSDAGGHRQPQH

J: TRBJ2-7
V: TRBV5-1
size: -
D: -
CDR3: ASSSTQYEQY

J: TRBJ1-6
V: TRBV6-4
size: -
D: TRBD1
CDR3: ASSDVYRGYHSPLH

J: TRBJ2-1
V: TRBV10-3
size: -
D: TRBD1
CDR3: AISNDRGLNEQF

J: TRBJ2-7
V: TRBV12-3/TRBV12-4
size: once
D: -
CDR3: ASSLSFSYEQY

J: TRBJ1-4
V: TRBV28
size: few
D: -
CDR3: ASSPRGYHEKLF

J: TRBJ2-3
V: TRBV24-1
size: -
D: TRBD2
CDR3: ATSDSLGLAGADTQY

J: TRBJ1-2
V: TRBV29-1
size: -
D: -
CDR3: SVGTGNYGYT

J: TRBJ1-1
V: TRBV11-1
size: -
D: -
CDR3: ASSPQGRNTEAF

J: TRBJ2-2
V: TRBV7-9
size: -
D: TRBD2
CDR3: AVSGTRNTGELF

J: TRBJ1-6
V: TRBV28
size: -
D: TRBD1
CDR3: ASSLGPLQGSSYNSPLH

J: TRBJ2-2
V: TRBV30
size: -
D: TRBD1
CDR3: AWTTEDREYRELF

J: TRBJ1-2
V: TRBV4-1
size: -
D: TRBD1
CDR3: ASSRSWGQGPHGYT

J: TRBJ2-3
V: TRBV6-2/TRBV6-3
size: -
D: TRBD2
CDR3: ASSYQLAGGLTDTQY

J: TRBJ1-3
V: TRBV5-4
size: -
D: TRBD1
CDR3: ATSGGFDGNTIY

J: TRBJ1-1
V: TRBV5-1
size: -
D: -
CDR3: ASSLGPGNTEAF

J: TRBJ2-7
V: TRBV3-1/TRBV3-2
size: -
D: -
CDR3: ASSHGYEQY

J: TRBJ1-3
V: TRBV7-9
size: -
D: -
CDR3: ASSPDVGLSGNTIY

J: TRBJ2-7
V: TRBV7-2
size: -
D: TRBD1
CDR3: ASSPRDRANYEQY

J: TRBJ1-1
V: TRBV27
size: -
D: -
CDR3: ASSLMANTEAF